This T cell receptor beta chain originates from a study of T cells in localized non-small cell lung cancer. Only in-frame clones appear in the TCRdb table, and some are missing; sequencing was by immunoSEQ multiplex PCR. The sample carries 14,000 to 15,000 clones, approximately 85% recorded once. Germline-derived CDR1 and CDR2 are WNHNN and SYGVQD (reference sequence). The CDR3 is 12 amino acids. Trimming took off 5 bases at V and 0 bases at J, with 4 bases between the two ends. This rearrangement joins TRBV10-1 to TRBJ2-5; D gene ambiguous. This sample comprised peripheral blood, obtained before any cancer treatment. The clonotype was recovered from a female donor older than 55 with stage I squamous cell lung carcinoma. CDR3 in amino acids: CASSTYQETQYF. The CDR3, as DNA: TGCGCCAGCAGTACGTACCAAGAGACCCAGTACTTC.